The entry below describes one T cell receptor (beta chain). The sample is drawn from a study of cytomegalovirus exposure and HLA in healthy donors. Study context: Later analysis reported that the 110 or so validation repertoires shared the platform of the 650 to 700 first-cohort repertoires.

TCRdb keeps only in-frame clones here, not all; method: immunoSEQ multiplex PCR. The data show roughly 120,000 clones, more than 75% seen once. The trim removed 5 bases at V and 1 base at J, leaving 6 bases unmatched. Germline assignment: CDR1 SEHNR and CDR2 FQNEAQ (reference sequence). This CDR3 comprises 15 residues. This receptor was taken from a woman aged 25-40 years in good health and CMV-seronegative. This chain uses TRBV7-9 with TRBJ1-1; 8 positions match TRBD1. Specimen: PBMCs. CDR3 in amino acids: CASSRQGLGNTEAFF. CDR3 nucleotide sequence: TGTGCCAGCAGCCGACAGGGGCTAGGGAACACTGAAGCTTTCTTT.